Each of the 8 T cell receptor beta chains below was sequenced from the same sample in a study of blood T cell repertoires in COVID-19. TCRdb's table, derived via immunoSEQ multiplex PCR, lists solely in-frame clones and lacks some. The sample holds under 300,000 clones, over 80% seen once. Material: peripheral blood. These receptors came from a human donor in a cohort sampled during active COVID-19.

V is TRBV12-3 or TRBV12-4 and J is TRBJ1-2; 8 bases are shared with TRBD1. The V gene end was trimmed by 7 bases and the J gene end by 5 bases; junction bases not matched to a gene: 3. There are 12 residues in the CDR3. The CDR3 reads CASTRQGYGYTF. CDR3 coding DNA: TGTGCCAGCACTCGACAGGGGTATGGCTACACCTTC.

The chain couples TRBV2 to TRBJ1-6; perhaps TRBD1 as D (5 bases). Germline CDR1 reads SNHLY; CDR2 reads FYNNEI. V shed 4 bases and J shed 7 bases, with 17 bases lying between them. This CDR3 is 16 amino acids long. The DNA for the CDR3 is TGTGCCAGCAGTGTAAGAAGACAGACCAGGAATTCACCCCTCCACTTT. This gives the protein CASSVRRQTRNSPLHF.

V usage is TRBV18 and J usage is TRBJ2-5; TRBD2 matches 7 bases. With V trimmed by 0 bases and J by 5 bases, 6 bases remained unmatched. The CDR3 consists of 15 residues. Germline assignment: CDR1 KGHSH and CDR2 LQKENI. This chain's CDR3 is CASSPPGRREETQYF. DNA of the CDR3: TGTGCCAGCTCACCACCGGGCAGGCGGGAGGAGACCCAGTACTTC.

At least ten counts were recorded for this clone. The chain employs TRBV7-2 and TRBJ2-7; D is possibly TRBD1 (6 bases). The germline V gene has CDR1 SGHTA and CDR2 FQGNSA. The V gene lost 6 bases and the J gene lost 5 bases, with 17 bases spanning the gap. The CDR3 sequence is 14 residues long. This CDR3 is CASSVTGYFDEQYF. The CDR3 DNA is TGTGCCAGCAGTGTAACAGGGTATTTCGACGAGCAGTACTTC. The complete variable domain, with remaining parts taken from reference TRBV7-2 and TRBJ2-7, reads GAGVSQSPSNKVTEKGKDVELRCDPISGHTALYWYRQSLGQGLEFLIYFQGNSAPDKSGLPSDRFSAERTGGSVSTLTIQRTQQEDSAVYLCASSVTGYFDEQYFGPGTRLTVT.

The chain combines TRBV5-1 with TRBJ1-2; D is ambiguous. Germline CDR1 SGHRS, CDR2 YFSETQ. This CDR3 region has 13 residues. Trimming left V 0 bases short and J 8 bases short, with 11 bases between. The CDR3 reads CASSLGQDQGYTF. The CDR3 nucleotides are TGCGCCAGCAGCTTGGGGCAGGATCAGGGCTACACCTTC.

The chain links TRBV7-2 to TRBJ2-7, with 7 positions matching TRBD1. The J segment lost 3 bases and the V segment lost 0 bases, leaving 8 bases of the junction unmatched. Germline V gene lookup returns CDR1 SGHTA and CDR2 FQGNSA. This CDR3 has 16 amino acids. CDR3 protein: CASSLATGSGGYEQYF. The CDR3 bases are TGTGCCAGCAGCTTAGCGACAGGGTCCGGAGGCTACGAGCAGTACTTC.

The rearrangement links TRBV9 to TRBJ2-7; 8 positions match TRBD1. The V gene end was trimmed by 2 bases and the J gene end by 2 bases; junction bases not matched to a gene: 3. The CDR3 is 14 residues long. CDR1 is SGDLS and CDR2 is YYNGEE in the germline V gene. CDR3: CASSVRTGPYEQYF. The CDR3 DNA sequence: TGTGCCAGCAGCGTCCGGACAGGGCCCTACGAGCAGTACTTC.

The chain links TRBV27 to TRBJ1-1, with D possibly matching TRBD1 (5 bases). Deletions cut 3 bases from V and 1 base from J, with 6 bases between. Per the germline V gene, CDR1 is MNHEY and CDR2 is SMNVEV (reference sequence). The CDR3 runs 13 residues. DNA for the CDR3: TGTGCCAGCAGTTTCGGGGGGAACACTGAAGCTTTCTTT. Encoded protein: CASSFGGNTEAFF.